This TCR beta chain is from a study of cytomegalovirus exposure and HLA in healthy donors. Overall study findings and caveats: The authors enumerated 180 or so TCR beta chains as linked to cytomegalovirus.

As for this clone: The antigen is not known.

The PCR ran on 60 Vbeta and 13 Jbeta primers. Assay: immunoSEQ multiplex PCR; the TCRdb copy retains only in-frame clones and omits some. The sample records approximately 170,000 clones, 60% to 80% being singletons. V lost 0 bases and J lost 13; bases outside the gene matches: 5. This CDR3 has 14 amino acids. Germline loops: CDR1 SNHLY, CDR2 FYNNEI. The receptor comes from a woman aged 25 to 39 in good health and CMV-seropositive. Sample: PBMCs. The chain joins TRBV2 to TRBJ1-6; 8 bases align to TRBD1. This CDR3 is CASSEAGTGWPLHF. Here the CDR3 DNA reads TGTGCCAGCAGTGAAGCCGGGACAGGTTGGCCCCTCCACTTT.